This T cell receptor beta chain appears in the sequencing data of a study of response to subunit inactivated influenza vaccine. Points from the study as a whole: Few new T cells, the authors suggested, are recruited by each seasonal influenza vaccination.

Between the trimmed V and J ends, which lost 5 bases and 4 bases, there was a span of 11 bases. The CDR3 has 13 residues. Germline loops: CDR1 SGHVS, CDR2 FNYEAQ. TCRdb reprocessed the RT-PCR reads with MiXCR, giving one entry per CDR3 protein. This table holds hundreds of thousands of distinct CDR3 sequences, 21% found once. This clonotype was observed a handful of times. The antigen is unknown. The sequence derives from a man aged 50-75 years who received an inactivated influenza vaccine. Material: PBMCs from blood, obtained around 22 months after vaccination. The chain has TRBV7-6 and TRBJ1-1; no definite D call. CDR3 in amino acids: CASSRTFGTEAFF. CDR3 coding DNA: TGTGCCAGCAGCCGGACGTTCGGCACTGAAGCTTTCTTT.